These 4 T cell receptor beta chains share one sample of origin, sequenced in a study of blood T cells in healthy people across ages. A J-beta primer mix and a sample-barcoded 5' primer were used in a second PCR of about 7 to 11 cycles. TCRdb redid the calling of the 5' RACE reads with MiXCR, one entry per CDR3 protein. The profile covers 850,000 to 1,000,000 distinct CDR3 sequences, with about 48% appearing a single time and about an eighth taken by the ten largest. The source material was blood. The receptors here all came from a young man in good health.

CDR3 sequence reads: CSARDPVNYGYTF. CDR3 in DNA: TGCAGTGCTAGAGATCCAGTCAACTATGGCTACACCTTC. The chain carries TRBV20-1 and TRBJ1-2; D gene ambiguous. The CDR3 spans 13 residues. Germline V gives CDR1 DFQATT, CDR2 SNEGSKA (reference sequence). The V end was cut by 0 bases, the J end by 2 bases, with 7 bases between.

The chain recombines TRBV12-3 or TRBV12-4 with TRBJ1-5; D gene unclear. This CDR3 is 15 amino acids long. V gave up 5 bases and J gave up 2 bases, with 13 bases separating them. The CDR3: CASSPGNSGNQPQHF. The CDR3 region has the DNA TGTGCCAGCAGTCCCGGGAATTCGGGCAATCAGCCCCAGCATTTT.

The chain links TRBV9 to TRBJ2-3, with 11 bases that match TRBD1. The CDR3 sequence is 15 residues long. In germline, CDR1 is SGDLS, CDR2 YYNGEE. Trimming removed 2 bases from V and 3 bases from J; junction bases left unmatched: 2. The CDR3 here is CASSVRDRGTDTQYF. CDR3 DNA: TGTGCCAGCAGCGTCCGGGACAGGGGGACAGATACGCAGTATTTT.

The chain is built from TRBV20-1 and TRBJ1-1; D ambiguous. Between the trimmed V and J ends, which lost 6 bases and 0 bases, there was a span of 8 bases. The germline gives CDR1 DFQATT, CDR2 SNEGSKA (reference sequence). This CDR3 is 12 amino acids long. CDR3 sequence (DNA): TGCAGTGCCCCCCGGCTGAACACTGAAGCTTTCTTT. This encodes CSAPRLNTEAFF.